The source of this TCR beta chain is a study of beta chain features in type 1 diabetes (dated by TCRdb to the late 2010s). With respect to the entire study: No differences in mean age, gender distribution, total cell number or subset yield were found between patients and healthy donors. Across all samples, approximately 98,000,000 sorted cells were examined, and cell number per subset correlated strongly with RNA yield. The study compared TCRB repertoires of sorted circulating CD4+ T cell subsets between recently diagnosed type 1 diabetes patients and matched healthy donors. Regulatory and stem cell-like memory subsets were isolated from only 8 patients and roughly 8 healthy donors, whereas naive and central memory subsets came from all 28 donors.

Comment on this clone: The clone's antigen remains unknown. The input lacks base qualities; no much larger clone sits a single base away.

A single peripheral blood draw of 95 to 150 mL on average was collected from each donor into heparinised tubes. Naive, central memory, regulatory and stem cell-like memory CD4+ T cells were sorted on a BD FACSAria II using a panel including CD45RO, CCR7, CD25, CD127, CD95 and CD27. A purity above 98% was achieved for all sorted populations. PBMCs were separated immediately by Lymphoprep density gradient centrifugation and were stained directly, without being cultured. To minimize batch effects, samples were stained and sorted in pairs, one healthy donor with one patient per experiment. Study-level results and caveats: Fewer insertions and more nucleotide deletions at VDJ recombination sites were observed in patients with type 1 diabetes, implying thymic rearrangement abnormalities. Naive, central memory and regulatory TCRB repertoires appeared to be more similar among patients than among healthy donors. Because cDNA was sequenced instead of genomic DNA, activated cells with high expression could be over-represented, although the groups did not differ in activation or CD3 levels. Because small numbers of individuals were included in the HLA sub-analyses, any influence of HLA type on TCRB rearrangement was left unresolved. PCR might favor shorter templates, but patient and control samples were amplified and corrected together, so any skew would affect both groups equally. A moderate but significant shortening of TCRB CDR3 length was observed in type 1 diabetes patients in all four CD4+ subsets.

The High Capacity cDNA Reverse Transcription Kit was used to reverse transcribe all of the isolated RNA, meaning that expressed TCRB transcripts were what got sequenced. For stem cell-like memory T cell samples, survey-depth immunoSEQ sequencing was used, averaging approximately 910,000 total reads per sample. Sorted cells were lysed in RLT buffer, and RNA was extracted using DNase-treated RNeasy Micro or Mini kits according to cell number. Each cell subset was processed separately to prevent cross-contamination, with patient and healthy donor samples processed together. The immunoSEQ multiplex PCR was used to amplify TCRB sequences from cDNA, generating 87-bp fragments that spanned the CDR3 region. Amplicons were sequenced on the Illumina HiSeq platform. On the authors' methods: PCR bias was corrected computationally using synthetic template baselines, and reads within Hamming distance 2 were collapsed, with unmergeable singletons discarded. By aligning reads against IMGT, V, D and J genes, CDR3 length, and insertions or deletions at six rearrangement sites were assigned. Within each subset, clonotype counts were normalized to the number of sorted cells before true diversity and Gini coefficients were calculated with the tcR R package. The overlap coefficient, calculated on TCRB nucleotide sequences, was used to quantify repertoire sharing. In TCRdb, the immuneACCESS table is reduced to in-frame sequences with V and J assigned. These tables do not hold every clone; where another copy was compared, an unresolved V gene accounts for under half, and the others remain unexplained. That table furnishes V, J and clone size, whereas the DNA furnished D and trimming. The sample data list around 21,000 clones, and 45% to 50% of these were observed just once. The ten largest clones take up approximately 0.42% of the sample.

The CDR3 measures 14 amino acids from cysteine to phenylalanine. The read is trimmed to its CDR3 DNA, 42 bases read in frame from base 1. The germline V gene supplies CDR1 SQVTM and CDR2 ANQGSEA. Relative to germline, V is missing 3 bases and J is missing 5 bases, with 8 bases of the junction outside any gene match. This clonotype was obtained from a man aged 18 to 35 in good health. Input material: stem cell memory CD4+ T cells from blood. The cell subset or site label of this sample denotes: stem cell-like memory CD4+ T cells. The chain is made from TRBV29-1 and TRBJ2-5, with 8 bases aligning to TRBD1. CDR3 reads: CSVDLGQGMETQYF. The sequence in DNA is TGCAGCGTTGATCTAGGACAGGGTATGGAGACCCAGTACTTC.